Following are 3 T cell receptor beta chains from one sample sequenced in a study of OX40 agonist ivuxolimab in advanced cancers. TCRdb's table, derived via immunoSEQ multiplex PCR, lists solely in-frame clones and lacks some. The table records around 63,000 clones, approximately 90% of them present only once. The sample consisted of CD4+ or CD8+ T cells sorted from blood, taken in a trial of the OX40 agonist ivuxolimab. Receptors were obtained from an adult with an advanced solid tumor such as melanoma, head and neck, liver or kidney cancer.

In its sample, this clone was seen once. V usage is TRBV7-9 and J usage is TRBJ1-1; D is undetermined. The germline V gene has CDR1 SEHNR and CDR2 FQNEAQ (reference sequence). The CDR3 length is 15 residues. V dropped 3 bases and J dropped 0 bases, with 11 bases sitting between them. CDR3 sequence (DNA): TGTGCCAGCAGCTTGTATGAAGGAATGAACACTGAAGCTTTCTTT. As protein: CASSLYEGMNTEAFF.

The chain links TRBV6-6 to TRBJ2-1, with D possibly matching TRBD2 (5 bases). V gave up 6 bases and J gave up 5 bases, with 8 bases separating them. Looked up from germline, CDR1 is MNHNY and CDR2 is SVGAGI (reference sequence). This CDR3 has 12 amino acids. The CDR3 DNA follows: TGTGCCAGCAGCCCCGGGGACAATGAGCAGTTCTTC. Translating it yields CASSPGDNEQFF.

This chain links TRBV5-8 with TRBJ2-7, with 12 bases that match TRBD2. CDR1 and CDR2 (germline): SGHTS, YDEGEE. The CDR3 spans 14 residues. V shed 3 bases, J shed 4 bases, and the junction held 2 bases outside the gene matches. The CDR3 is CASSSTSGSYEQYF. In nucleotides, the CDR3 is TGTGCCAGCAGCTCGACTAGCGGGAGTTACGAGCAGTACTTC.